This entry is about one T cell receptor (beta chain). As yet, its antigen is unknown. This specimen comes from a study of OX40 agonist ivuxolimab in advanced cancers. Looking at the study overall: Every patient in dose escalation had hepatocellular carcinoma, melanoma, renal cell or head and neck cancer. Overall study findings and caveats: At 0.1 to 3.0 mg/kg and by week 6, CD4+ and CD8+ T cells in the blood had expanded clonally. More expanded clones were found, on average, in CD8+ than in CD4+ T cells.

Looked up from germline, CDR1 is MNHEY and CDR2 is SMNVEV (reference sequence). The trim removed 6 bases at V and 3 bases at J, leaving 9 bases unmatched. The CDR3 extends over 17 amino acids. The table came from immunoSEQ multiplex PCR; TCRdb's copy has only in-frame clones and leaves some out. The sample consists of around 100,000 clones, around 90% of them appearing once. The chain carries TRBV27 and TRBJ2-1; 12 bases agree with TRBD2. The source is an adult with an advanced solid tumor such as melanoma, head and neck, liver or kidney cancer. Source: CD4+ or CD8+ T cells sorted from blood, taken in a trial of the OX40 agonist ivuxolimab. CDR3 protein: CASRERRTSGVYNEQFF. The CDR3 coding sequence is TGTGCCAGCAGGGAAAGGAGGACTAGCGGGGTCTACAATGAGCAGTTCTTC.